One sample yielded the 27 T cell receptor beta chains listed below, sequenced in a study of blood T cell repertoires in COVID-19. Assay used: immunoSEQ multiplex PCR; TCRdb lists only in-frame clones, some missing. The sample includes about 170,000 clones, about 83% of them seen just once. The material sequenced was PBMCs or T cells enriched from blood (not recorded which). The receptors stem from a woman in her forties or fifties in a cohort exposed to, infected with or recovered from COVID-19 (not recorded which).

The J gene is TRBJ1-2, the V gene TRBV28, with D possibly being TRBD1 (5 bases). V was clipped by 3 bases and J by 0 bases, with 11 bases between them. CDR1 is MDHEN and CDR2 is SYDVKM in the germline V gene. This CDR3 has 15 residues. Here the CDR3 DNA reads TGTGCCAGCAGTTTTCCGGGGGGGGCTAACTATGGCTACACCTTC. Its protein product is CASSFPGGANYGYTF.

The rearrangement uses TRBV10-3 and TRBJ2-1; 9 positions match TRBD1. The CDR3 spans 15 residues. With V trimmed by 5 bases and J by 3 bases, 5 bases remained unmatched. CDR1 ENHRY and CDR2 SYGVKD come from the germline V gene. CDR3 protein: CAISSGTGHYNEQFF. CDR3 nucleotide sequence: TGTGCCATCAGTAGCGGGACAGGGCACTACAATGAGCAGTTCTTC.

J is TRBJ2-7 and V is TRBV7-2; 8 positions match TRBD1. V lost 5 bases, J lost 3 bases, and 6 bases stayed unmatched. CDR3 length equals 14 residues. CDR1 SGHTA and CDR2 FQGNSA come from the germline V gene. For the CDR3, the DNA is TGTGCCAGCAGCCTACGGACAGGGTACTACGAGCAGTACTTC. The encoded protein is CASSLRTGYYEQYF.

The genes are TRBV28 and TRBJ2-7; 7 bases agree with TRBD1. The germline V gene has CDR1 MDHEN and CDR2 SYDVKM. The CDR3 contains 15 residues. V lost 6 bases and J lost 4; bases outside the gene matches: 12. Here the CDR3 DNA reads TGTGCCAGCAGACCCTACGGGACAGAGAATTACGAGCAGTACTTC. Its protein is CASRPYGTENYEQYF.

The CDR3 DNA reads as TGTGCCAGCAGTACAGGGGGCACAGATACGCAGTATTTT. Amino acids: CASSTGGTDTQYF. The gene calls are TRBV2 and TRBJ2-3; TRBD1 agrees at 7 bases. The ends lost 5 bases at V and 1 base at J; junction bases unmatched: 0. The CDR3 is 13 residues long. CDR1 is SNHLY, CDR2 FYNNEI, per germline.

V gene TRBV5-4 combines with J gene TRBJ2-1; 12 bases match TRBD2. Germline assignment: CDR1 SGHNT and CDR2 YYREEE (reference sequence). V was pared by 4 bases and J by 4 bases, with 6 bases of the junction left unmatched. The CDR3 is made up of 16 amino acids. In DNA form, the CDR3 reads TGTGCCAGCAGCGACGGACTAGCGGGGCCATACAATGAGCAGTTCTTC. Its translation: CASSDGLAGPYNEQFF.

This chain uses TRBV5-1 with TRBJ1-4; D remains unclear. V was pared by 1 base and J by 4 bases, with 8 bases between. Germline V CDR1 and CDR2: SGHRS, YFSETQ. This CDR3 is 14 amino acids long. The CDR3 region has the DNA TGCGCCAGCAGCTTGTTGGGGAGTAATGAAAAACTGTTTTTT. Translation gives CASSLLGSNEKLFF.

This clone has only one observation. The J gene is TRBJ1-5, the V gene TRBV27; D might be TRBD1 (5 bases). Looked up from germline, CDR1 is MNHEY and CDR2 is SMNVEV (reference sequence). Trimming cost V 1 base and J 7 bases, with 11 bases left between them. This CDR3 spans 14 amino acids. CDR3 residues: CASSLWQGRQPQHF. CDR3 DNA: TGTGCCAGCAGTTTATGGCAGGGAAGGCAGCCCCAGCATTTT.

This clone was observed a single time. The chain has TRBV3-1 (or the pseudogene TRBV3-2) and TRBJ2-5; 7 bases are shared with TRBD2. J gave up 1 base and V 3 bases, and 2 bases lay outside the gene matches. Per germline, CDR1 LGHDT and CDR2 YNNKEL (reference sequence). This CDR3 is built from 14 residues. The CDR3 spells CASSQRGSQETQYF. As DNA, the CDR3 is TGTGCCAGCAGCCAGCGGGGGTCCCAAGAGACCCAGTACTTC.

The CDR3 DNA reads as TGTGCCAGCAGCAATAGACAGGGGTTGTCCTACGAGCAGTACTTC. It translates to CASSNRQGLSYEQYF. The rearrangement links TRBV7-9 to TRBJ2-7, with TRBD1 matching over 8 bases. CDR1 SEHNR and CDR2 FQNEAQ come from the germline V gene (reference sequence). V was clipped by 5 bases and J by 1 base; unmatched bases: 7. CDR3 size: 15 residues.

The V gene is TRBV5-1, the J gene TRBJ2-1; D possibly corresponds to TRBD1 (8 bases). CDR3 length: 18 amino acids. Germline V gives CDR1 SGHRS, CDR2 YFSETQ. Trimming removed 0 bases at V and 4 bases at J, with 20 bases between. Here the CDR3 DNA reads TGCGCCAGCAGCTTGGTGGGTGGACAGGGACTAACATACAATGAGCAGTTCTTC. This codes for CASSLVGGQGLTYNEQFF.

The J gene is TRBJ2-4, the V gene TRBV29-1; 11 nucleotides match TRBD1. Trimming removed 6 bases from V and 1 base from J; junction bases left unmatched: 5. The CDR3 extends over 15 amino acids. Germline loops: CDR1 SQVTM, CDR2 ANQGSEA. CDR3 in DNA: TGCAGCGTCCGGGGACAGGGGGACGCCAAAAACATTCAGTACTTC. This encodes CSVRGQGDAKNIQYF.

The V gene is TRBV6-1, the J gene TRBJ1-2; TRBD1 aligns across 10 bases. The CDR3 length is 16 residues. V lost 1 base to trimming and J lost 4 bases; unmatched junction nucleotides: 6. Germline CDR1 reads MNHNS; CDR2 reads SASEGT. CDR3 nucleotide sequence: TGTGCCAGCAGTGAAGTTGGGAGACAGGGGGCCTATGGCTACACCTTC. The encoded protein is CASSEVGRQGAYGYTF.

This clone was seen more than once but under ten times. This CDR3 reads CSSRSEGTNTEAFF. CDR3 coding DNA: TGTAGCAGCCGCTCCGAGGGCACGAACACTGAAGCTTTCTTT. This chain joins TRBV7-3 and TRBJ1-1, with D unclear. The CDR3 runs to 14 residues. Per the germline V gene, CDR1 is SGHTA and CDR2 is FQGTGA.

The V gene is TRBV28, the J gene TRBJ1-2, with D perhaps TRBD1 (6 bases). V was cut by 6 bases and J by 7 bases, with 12 bases left in between. The CDR3 extends over 12 amino acids. In germline, CDR1 is MDHEN, CDR2 SYDVKM. CDR3 in DNA: TGTGCCAGCAGGCCTACAGGGCGTGGCTACACCTTC. Its protein product is CASRPTGRGYTF.

This chain links TRBV4-1 with TRBJ1-5, with TRBD1 as a possible D gene (5 bases). The V gene's germline CDR1 is MGHRA and CDR2 YSYEKL. Trimming stripped 1 base from V and 7 bases from J, with 8 bases between. The CDR3 covers 13 residues. The CDR3 nucleotides read TGCGCCAGCAGCCAAGGCAGGGCCCAGCCCCAGCATTTT. It is translated as CASSQGRAQPQHF.

The chain uses TRBV18 and TRBJ2-7; tentatively, D is TRBD2 (6 bases). V lost 2 bases and J lost 3, with 8 bases in between. The CDR3 runs 13 residues. Germline lookup yields CDR1 KGHSH and CDR2 LQKENI. CDR3 in amino acids: CASSPISGYEQYF. CDR3 coding DNA: TGTGCCAGCTCACCAATTAGCGGCTACGAGCAGTACTTC.

This chain connects TRBV5-1 to TRBJ1-4; D ambiguous. CDR1 and CDR2 (germline): SGHRS, YFSETQ. This CDR3 is 15 amino acids long. Deletions cut 0 bases from V and 1 base from J, with 7 bases between. CDR3 in DNA: TGCGCCAGCAGCTTGGGAGGAGTAACTAATGAAAAACTGTTTTTT. Translated, it gives CASSLGGVTNEKLFF. Looking up the rest from reference TRBV5-1 and TRBJ1-4 gives the full variable domain: KAGVTQTPRYLIKTRGQQVTLSCSPISGHRSVSWYQQTPGQGLQFLFEYFSETQRNKGNFPGRFSGRQFSNSRSEMNVSTLELGDSALYLCASSLGGVTNEKLFFGSGTQLSVL.

In this sample, this clone turned up once. V and J are TRBV24-1 and TRBJ2-7; 7 bases match TRBD2. This CDR3 is 14 amino acids long. The germline V gene has CDR1 KGHDR and CDR2 SFDVKD. V lost 5 bases, J lost 0 bases, and 3 bases stayed unmatched. CDR3 residues: CATSGSGTSYEQYF. The CDR3 DNA is TGTGCCACCAGTGGGAGCGGGACCTCCTACGAGCAGTACTTC.

The chain combines TRBV29-1 with TRBJ1-1, with D possibly matching TRBD1 (5 bases). Trimming removed 4 bases at V and 7 bases at J, with 13 bases between. Germline CDR1 SQVTM, CDR2 ANQGSEA. The CDR3 covers 12 residues. The CDR3 nucleotides read TGCAGCGTTGTACGGGGAGGGGATGAAGCTTTCTTT. Protein product: CSVVRGGDEAFF.

J is TRBJ2-1 and V is TRBV3-1 (or the pseudogene TRBV3-2), with TRBD1 matching 7 bases. V gave up 3 bases and J gave up 5 bases; unmatched junction bases: 4. This CDR3 spans 14 amino acids. Germline-derived CDR1 and CDR2 are LGHDT and YNNKEL (reference sequence). CDR3 amino acids: CASSHLGQDNEQFF. For the CDR3, the DNA is TGTGCCAGCAGCCACCTCGGACAGGACAATGAGCAGTTCTTC.

The chain links TRBV27 to TRBJ2-3; D is possibly TRBD2 (6 bases). Germline V gene lookup returns CDR1 MNHEY and CDR2 SMNVEV (reference sequence). This CDR3 spans 14 amino acids. The V end was cut by 0 bases, the J end by 5 bases, with 9 bases between. The CDR3 coding sequence is TGTGCCAGCAGTTTATCGCGGGAAGGAGATACGCAGTATTTT. Protein product: CASSLSREGDTQYF.

This chain links TRBV27 with TRBJ2-7; 7 nucleotides line up with TRBD1. J gave up 3 bases and V 5 bases, and 7 bases lay outside the gene matches. The CDR3 covers 14 residues. Germline-derived CDR1 and CDR2 are MNHEY and SMNVEV (reference sequence). The CDR3 here is CASSHRDSHYEQYF. The CDR3 nucleotides are TGTGCCAGCAGTCACCGGGACAGTCACTACGAGCAGTACTTC.

This sequence joins TRBV3-1 (or the pseudogene TRBV3-2) and TRBJ2-2; 8 bases agree with TRBD1. J was trimmed by 5 bases and V by 0 bases; bases with no gene match: 8. This CDR3 comprises 17 residues. The germline CDR1 and CDR2 sequences are LGHDT and YNNKEL (reference sequence). The CDR3 here is CASSQEGRQGATGELFF. For the CDR3, the DNA is TGTGCCAGCAGCCAAGAGGGGAGGCAGGGGGCGACCGGGGAGCTGTTTTTT.

The V call is TRBV28, the J call TRBJ1-2; D not certain. Germline values: CDR1 MDHEN, CDR2 SYDVKM. CDR3 length: 12 amino acids. V was pared by 10 bases and J by 0 bases, with 9 bases between. CDR3 region: CATQRANYGYTF. The CDR3 DNA sequence: TGTGCCACCCAGCGAGCTAACTATGGCTACACCTTC.

The sample holds a few counts of this clone. The chain has TRBV28 and TRBJ1-2; 7 bases line up with TRBD1. The CDR3 totals 13 residues. Germline V gene sequence: CDR1 MDHEN, CDR2 SYDVKM. Unmatched junction bases numbered 8, after V lost 6 bases and J lost 7 bases. CDR3 coding DNA: TGTGCCAGCAGACCCGGGACAGAAGCTGGCTACACCTTC. This translates into CASRPGTEAGYTF.

The V call is TRBV27, the J call TRBJ1-6, with D possibly TRBD1 on 6 matching bases. Trimming stripped 11 bases from V and 5 bases from J, with 19 bases between. Germline CDR1 and CDR2: MNHEY and SMNVEV (reference sequence). This CDR3 is 15 amino acids long. CDR3 nucleotides: TGTGCCGTCAAGAGGGGCAGGGGCCATAATTCACCCCTCCACTTT. It translates to CAVKRGRGHNSPLHF.